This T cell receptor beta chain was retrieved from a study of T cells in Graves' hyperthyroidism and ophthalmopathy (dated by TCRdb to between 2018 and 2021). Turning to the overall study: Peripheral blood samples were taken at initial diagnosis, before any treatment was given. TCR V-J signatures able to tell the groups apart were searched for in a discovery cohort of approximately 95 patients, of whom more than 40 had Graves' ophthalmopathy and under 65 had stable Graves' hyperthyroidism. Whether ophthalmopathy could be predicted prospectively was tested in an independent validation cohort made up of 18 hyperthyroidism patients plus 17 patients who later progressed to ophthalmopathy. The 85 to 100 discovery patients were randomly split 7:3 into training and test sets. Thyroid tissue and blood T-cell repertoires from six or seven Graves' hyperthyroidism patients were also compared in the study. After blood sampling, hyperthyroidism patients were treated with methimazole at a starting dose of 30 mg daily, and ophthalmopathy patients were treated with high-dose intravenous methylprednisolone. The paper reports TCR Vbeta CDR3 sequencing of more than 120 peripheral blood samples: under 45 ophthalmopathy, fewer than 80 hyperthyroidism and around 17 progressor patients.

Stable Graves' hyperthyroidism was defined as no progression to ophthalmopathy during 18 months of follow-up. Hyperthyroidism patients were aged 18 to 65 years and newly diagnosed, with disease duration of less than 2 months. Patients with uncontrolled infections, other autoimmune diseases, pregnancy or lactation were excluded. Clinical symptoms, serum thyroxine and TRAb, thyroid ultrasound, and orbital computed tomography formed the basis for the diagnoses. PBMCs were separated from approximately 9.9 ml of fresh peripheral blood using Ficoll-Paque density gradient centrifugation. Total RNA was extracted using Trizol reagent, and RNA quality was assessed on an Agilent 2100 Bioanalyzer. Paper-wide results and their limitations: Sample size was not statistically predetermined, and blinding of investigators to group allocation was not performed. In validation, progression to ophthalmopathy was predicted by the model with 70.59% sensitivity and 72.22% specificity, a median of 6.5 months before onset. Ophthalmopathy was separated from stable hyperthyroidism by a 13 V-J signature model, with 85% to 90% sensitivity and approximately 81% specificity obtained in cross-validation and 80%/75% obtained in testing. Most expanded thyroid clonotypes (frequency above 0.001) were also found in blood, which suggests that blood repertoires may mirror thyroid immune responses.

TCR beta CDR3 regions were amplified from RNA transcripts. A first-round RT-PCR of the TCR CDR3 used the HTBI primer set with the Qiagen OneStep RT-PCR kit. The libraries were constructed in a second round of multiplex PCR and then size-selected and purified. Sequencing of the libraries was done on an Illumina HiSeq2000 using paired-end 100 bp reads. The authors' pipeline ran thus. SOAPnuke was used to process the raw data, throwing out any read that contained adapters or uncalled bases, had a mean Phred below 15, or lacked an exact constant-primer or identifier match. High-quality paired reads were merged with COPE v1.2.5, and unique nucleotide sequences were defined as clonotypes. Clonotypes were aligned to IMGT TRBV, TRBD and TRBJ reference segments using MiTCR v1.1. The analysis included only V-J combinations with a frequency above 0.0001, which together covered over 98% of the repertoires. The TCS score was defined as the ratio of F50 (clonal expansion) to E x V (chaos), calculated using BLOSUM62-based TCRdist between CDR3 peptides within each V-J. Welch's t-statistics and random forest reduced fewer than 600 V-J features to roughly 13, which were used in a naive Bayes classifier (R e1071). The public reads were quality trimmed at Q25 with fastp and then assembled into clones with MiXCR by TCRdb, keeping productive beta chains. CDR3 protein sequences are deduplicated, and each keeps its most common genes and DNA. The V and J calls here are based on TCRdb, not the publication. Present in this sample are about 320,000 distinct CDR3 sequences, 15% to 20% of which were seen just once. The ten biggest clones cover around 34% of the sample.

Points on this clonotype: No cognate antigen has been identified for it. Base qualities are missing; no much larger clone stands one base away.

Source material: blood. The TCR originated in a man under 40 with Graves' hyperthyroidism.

The CDR3 amino acid sequence is: CASADVTQGGKDYGYTF. The DNA is TGTGCCAGCGCTGATGTCACCCAGGGGGGGAAGGACTATGGCTACACCTTC. The chain links TRBV28 with TRBJ1-2, with 7 bases aligning to TRBD1. CDR1 and CDR2, looked up from the germline V gene, are MDHEN and SYDVKM. V trim: 8 bases; J trim: 3 bases; unmatched bases: 18. Including cysteine and phenylalanine, the CDR3 has 17 amino acids. Of all the DNA, just the CDR3 is kept, 51 bases in frame from base 1.